This TCR beta chain was found in a study of neurological immune-mediated disorders. In regard to this clonotype: Its matching antigen is unknown.

MiXCR, applied by TCRdb to the 5' RACE reads, yields one record per CDR3 protein. The data contain more than 95,000 distinct CDR3 sequences, roughly a tenth of them singletons. Time point denoted: longitudinal time-point 3. It was from 2 million PBMCs stored at -80 C that the unsorted libraries were obtained. The study's findings and limits: Levels of TCR clonal expansion peaked in HTLV-1-associated myelopathy and reached their lowest in multiple sclerosis, under those of healthy controls.

V was pared by 8 bases and J by 3 bases, with 9 bases between. The CDR3 loop spans 12 amino acids. Germline-derived CDR1 and CDR2 are MNHEY and SVGAGI. This sequence originates from a female donor with HTLV-1-associated myelopathy (HAM/TSP). This chain uses TRBV6-5 with TRBJ2-3; D unclear. Sequencing was done on a sample of PBMCs. This chain's CDR3 is CASRKGTDTQYF. The CDR3 DNA reads as TGTGCCAGCCGGAAGGGAACAGATACGCAGTATTTT.